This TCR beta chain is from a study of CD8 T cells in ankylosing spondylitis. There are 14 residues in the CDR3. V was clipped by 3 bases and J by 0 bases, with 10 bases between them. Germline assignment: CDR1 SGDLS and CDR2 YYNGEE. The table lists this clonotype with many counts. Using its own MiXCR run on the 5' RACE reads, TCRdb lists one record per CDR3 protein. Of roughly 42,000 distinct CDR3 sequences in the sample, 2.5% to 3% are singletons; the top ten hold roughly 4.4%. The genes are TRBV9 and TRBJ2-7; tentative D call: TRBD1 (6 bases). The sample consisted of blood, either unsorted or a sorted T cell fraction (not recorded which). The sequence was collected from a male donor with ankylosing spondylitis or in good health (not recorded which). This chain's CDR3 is CASSGGRSSYEQYF. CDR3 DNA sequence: TGTGCCAGCAGCGGGGGGCGTAGCTCCTACGAGCAGTACTTC.